These T cell receptor beta chains were read from a single sample in a study of T cell responses to AZD1222 COVID-19 vaccine. Here immunoSEQ multiplex PCR was the method, and the copy in TCRdb shows in-frame clones only, minus some. Among 140,000 or so clones listed, more than 80% were seen once. This specimen was peripheral blood, taken 28 days after the second dose of the MenACWY control vaccine. All receptors derive from an adult who received the MenACWY meningococcal vaccine as a control. CDR3s include the opening cysteine and the closing phenylalanine or tryptophan. The D gene is left open where the match is weak. Size is stated for part of the rows, as once, few or many counts, or as a class when the clone is expanded.

d_call,v_call,j_call,clone_size,cdr3_nt,cdr3_aa
TRBD2,TRBV28,TRBJ2-7,.,TGTGCCAGCAGTTCTTTCACTAGCGGGAGAAACTCCTACGAGCAGTACTTC,CASSSFTSGRNSYEQYF
TRBD2,TRBV19,TRBJ2-5,.,TGTGCCAGTAGTAGGCGGGAGGGCCAAGAGACCCAGTACTTC,CASSRREGQETQYF
.,TRBV10-3,TRBJ1-1,.,TGTGCCATCAGTGAGTCCGGACCTACAGGGAACACTGAAGCTTTCTTT,CAISESGPTGNTEAFF
.,TRBV6-6,TRBJ1-1,.,TGTGCCAGCGGGGTCAGGGTACCCACTGAAGCTTTCTTT,CASGVRVPTEAFF
.,TRBV6-5,TRBJ1-3,.,TGTGCCAGCAGTTACTCGGGGTTCTCTGGAAACACCATATATTTT,CASSYSGFSGNTIYF
.,TRBV30,TRBJ2-1,.,TGTGCCTGGAGTATCGGGCGAGAACACAATGAGCAGTTCTTC,CAWSIGREHNEQFF
TRBD2,TRBV10-1,TRBJ2-3,once,TGCGCCAGCAGCCACCGAGGGACTAGCGGGGGCACAGATACGCAGTATTTT,CASSHRGTSGGTDTQYF
.,TRBV4-3,TRBJ1-6,.,TGCGCCAGCAGACACGACAGCTATAATTCACCCCTCCACTTT,CASRHDSYNSPLHF
TRBD1,TRBV24-1,TRBJ2-7,.,TGTGCCACCAGTGACCGGGACAGGGCTCCCTACGAGCAGTACTTC,CATSDRDRAPYEQYF
.,TRBV19,TRBJ1-1,.,TGTGCCAGTAGTACTTCCGGGACATTGAACACTGAAGCTTTCTTT,CASSTSGTLNTEAFF